Listed below are T cell receptor beta chains from one sample, sequenced in a study of blood T cell repertoires in COVID-19. Sequencing was performed with immunoSEQ multiplex PCR; in TCRdb, only in-frame clones are kept and a portion is missing. The table has some 120,000 clones, 80% seen once. The sequenced sample was peripheral blood. Receptor source: a man aged 70 or older with acute or convalescent COVID-19. Both conserved end residues are part of each CDR3.

cdr3_length: 16; v_call: TRBV5-1; cdr3_aa: CASSRRQGASSYEQYF
cdr3_length: 15; v_call: TRBV28; cdr3_aa: CASSSPQDSGNTIYF
cdr3_length: 14; v_call: TRBV28; cdr3_aa: CASSPGVKRETQYF
cdr3_length: 14; v_call: TRBV2; cdr3_aa: CASSSLGTPGLPFF
cdr3_length: 15; v_call: TRBV7-2; cdr3_aa: CASSLLLASTETQYF
cdr3_length: 17; v_call: TRBV7-9; cdr3_aa: CASSLGTGSVKNQPQHF
cdr3_length: 15; v_call: TRBV28; cdr3_aa: CASSFGGGGTGELFF
cdr3_length: 14; v_call: TRBV6-1; cdr3_aa: CASSERERVNTIYF
cdr3_length: 15; v_call: TRBV19; cdr3_aa: CASSARAQSYNEQFF
cdr3_length: 14; v_call: TRBV21-1; cdr3_aa: CASSVRRQGDGYTF
cdr3_length: 12; v_call: TRBV5-1; cdr3_aa: CASKGGSEKLFF
cdr3_length: 14; v_call: TRBV5-1; cdr3_aa: CASTRGANTGELFF
cdr3_length: 14; v_call: TRBV19; cdr3_aa: CASSIQGGYQPQHF
cdr3_length: 14; v_call: TRBV29-1; cdr3_aa: CSVAQDPSTDTQYF
cdr3_length: 12; v_call: TRBV11-3; cdr3_aa: CASSSQGSEQYF
cdr3_length: 16; v_call: TRBV10-3; cdr3_aa: CATTGTREGASGEAFF
cdr3_length: 12; v_call: TRBV12-3/TRBV12-4; cdr3_aa: CASSLRGTEAFF
cdr3_length: 13; v_call: TRBV3-1/TRBV3-2; cdr3_aa: CASSRGTGNEQYF
cdr3_length: 15; v_call: TRBV11-2; cdr3_aa: CASSLLQGRGTEAFF
cdr3_length: 16; v_call: TRBV3-1/TRBV3-2; cdr3_aa: CASSQEPGIYNSPLHF
cdr3_length: 18; v_call: TRBV28; cdr3_aa: CASSFYYGLRDREVALHF
cdr3_length: 15; v_call: TRBV5-1; cdr3_aa: CASSLGQKVQETQYF
cdr3_length: 15; v_call: TRBV9; cdr3_aa: CASSNDRGSNQPQHF
cdr3_length: 14; v_call: TRBV29-1; cdr3_aa: CSVEVEGSFREQFF
cdr3_length: 16; v_call: TRBV5-6; cdr3_aa: CASSLVATDSNQPQHF
cdr3_length: 15; v_call: TRBV7-6; cdr3_aa: CASSLTSGDYYEQYF
cdr3_length: 15; v_call: TRBV6-1; cdr3_aa: CASSEGPGVGYGYTF
cdr3_length: 16; v_call: TRBV5-1; cdr3_aa: CASSGTGAIRDSPLHF
cdr3_length: 15; v_call: TRBV6-1; cdr3_aa: CASSDPGTGWDGYTF
cdr3_length: 14; v_call: TRBV5-1; cdr3_aa: CASSFEGSGNTIYF
cdr3_length: 12; v_call: TRBV7-8; cdr3_aa: CASSHRVNEQFF
cdr3_length: 14; v_call: TRBV6-5; cdr3_aa: CASSPGRPGNTIYF
cdr3_length: 15; v_call: TRBV6-6; cdr3_aa: CASSIDRVGGEKLFF
cdr3_length: 15; v_call: TRBV5-1; cdr3_aa: CASSLSRGAGSPLHF
cdr3_length: 15; v_call: TRBV28; cdr3_aa: CASSGLTVVTGELFF
cdr3_length: 14; v_call: TRBV5-5; cdr3_aa: CASSWRVDNYGYTF
cdr3_length: 15; v_call: TRBV13; cdr3_aa: CASSLSPGQGNEQYF
cdr3_length: 14; v_call: TRBV9; cdr3_aa: CASRLDRARGDYTF
cdr3_length: 14; v_call: TRBV6-2/TRBV6-3; cdr3_aa: CASSPPGETQPQHF
cdr3_length: 15; v_call: TRBV3-1/TRBV3-2; cdr3_aa: CASSHGTGGLREQYF
cdr3_length: 15; v_call: TRBV6-5; cdr3_aa: CATSPGQGGNQPQHF
cdr3_length: 15; v_call: TRBV5-1; cdr3_aa: CASSGGETNVEKLFF
cdr3_length: 18; v_call: TRBV4-2; cdr3_aa: CASSQDLLAGATQETQYF
cdr3_length: 14; v_call: TRBV5-6; cdr3_aa: CASSFPPATAGYTF
cdr3_length: 14; v_call: TRBV7-9; cdr3_aa: CASSFSLATDTQYF
cdr3_length: 18; v_call: TRBV27; cdr3_aa: CATSRRGGGQTSTDTQYF
cdr3_length: 15; v_call: TRBV11-2; cdr3_aa: CASSLDRASPHEQYF
cdr3_length: 15; v_call: TRBV23-1; cdr3_aa: CASSQDRGHQDTQYF
cdr3_length: 15; v_call: TRBV10-3; cdr3_aa: CAISVDRESNQPQHF
cdr3_length: 15; v_call: TRBV7-9; cdr3_aa: CASSTGTGDYNEQFF
cdr3_length: 16; v_call: TRBV3-1/TRBV3-2; cdr3_aa: CASSQDRQGYNSPLHF
cdr3_length: 15; v_call: TRBV9; cdr3_aa: CASSARDSSTDTQYF
cdr3_length: 14; v_call: TRBV11-2; cdr3_aa: CASIGQGISGEQYF
cdr3_length: 14; v_call: TRBV5-1; cdr3_aa: CASSLEGAQTEAFF
cdr3_length: 14; v_call: TRBV2; cdr3_aa: CASTFGRGEETQYF
cdr3_length: 16; v_call: TRBV3-1/TRBV3-2; cdr3_aa: CASSQGGGASYNEQFF